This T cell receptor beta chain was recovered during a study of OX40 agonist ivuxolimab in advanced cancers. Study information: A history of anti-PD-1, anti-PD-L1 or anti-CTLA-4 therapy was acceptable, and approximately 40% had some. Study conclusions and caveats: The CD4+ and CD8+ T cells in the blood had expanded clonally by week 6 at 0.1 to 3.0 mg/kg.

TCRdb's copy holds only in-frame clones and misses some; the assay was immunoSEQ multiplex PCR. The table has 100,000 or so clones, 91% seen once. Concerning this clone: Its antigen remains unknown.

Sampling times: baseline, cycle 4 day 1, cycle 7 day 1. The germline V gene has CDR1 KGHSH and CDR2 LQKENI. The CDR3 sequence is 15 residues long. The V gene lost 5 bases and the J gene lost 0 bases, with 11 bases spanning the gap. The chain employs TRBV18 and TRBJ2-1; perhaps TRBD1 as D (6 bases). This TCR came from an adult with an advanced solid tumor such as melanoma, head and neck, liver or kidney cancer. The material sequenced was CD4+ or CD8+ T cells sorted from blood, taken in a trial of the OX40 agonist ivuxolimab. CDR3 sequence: CASSSTGSSYNEQFF. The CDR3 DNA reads TGTGCCAGCTCAAGCACAGGGAGCTCCTACAATGAGCAGTTCTTC.